The rows below give T cell receptor beta chains drawn from one sample of a study of T cell changes during pregnancy in multiple sclerosis. The table came from immunoSEQ multiplex PCR; TCRdb's copy has only in-frame clones and leaves some out. The data contain over 70,000 clones, roughly 90% of them singletons. The specimen comprised peripheral blood, sampled in the first trimester of pregnancy. Source of these receptors: a female donor in good health, enrolled as a control in a pregnancy study. Both conserved end residues are part of each CDR3. D genes are given only for firm matches. Clone size is shown for a subset of rows, as once, few, many or a class of expanded clone.

D | J | V | size | DNA | CDR3
. | TRBJ2-7 | TRBV5-1 | . | TGCGCCAGCAGCTTGGACTCATCCTCCTACGAGCAGTACTTC | CASSLDSSSYEQYF
TRBD2 | TRBJ2-1 | TRBV18 | few | TGTGCCAGCAACGGGGGGTTGGACAATGAGCAGTTCTTC | CASNGGLDNEQFF
TRBD1 | TRBJ1-4 | TRBV19 | . | TGTGCCAGTACCAGGGGGGAGGCTAATGAAAAACTGTTTTTT | CASTRGEANEKLFF
. | TRBJ2-1 | TRBV11-2 | few | TGTGCCAGCAGCTCGGACGGAGGTGAGCAGTTCTTC | CASSSDGGEQFF
. | TRBJ2-7 | TRBV28 | . | TGTGCCAGCAAGAGTCCAGTCGGGTACGAGCAGTACTTC | CASKSPVGYEQYF
TRBD2 | TRBJ2-1 | TRBV19 | . | TGTGCCAGCACCACTAGCGGGAGGTACAATGAGCAGTTCTTC | CASTTSGRYNEQFF
. | TRBJ2-7 | TRBV5-1 | . | TGCGCCAGCAGCTCCGGGACTGCAAACTACGAGCAGTACTTC | CASSSGTANYEQYF
. | TRBJ2-7 | TRBV11-2 | . | TGTGCCAGCAGCTTATACTCCAACTACGAGCAGTACTTC | CASSLYSNYEQYF
TRBD2 | TRBJ2-7 | TRBV19 | . | TGTGCCAGTAGTAAGGCTAGCGGAGATTACGAGCAGTACTTC | CASSKASGDYEQYF
TRBD1 | TRBJ2-7 | TRBV28 | . | TGTGCCAGCAGTCCGGGGGACAGGGCGTACTACGAGCAGTACTTC | CASSPGDRAYYEQYF
TRBD2 | TRBJ2-3 | TRBV25-1 | . | TGTGCCAGCAGTGGGGGACTACACACAGATACGCAGTATTTT | CASSGGLHTDTQYF
. | TRBJ2-2 | TRBV19 | . | TGTGCCAGTAGCCATTATGACTTTAGCGGGGAGCTGTTTTTT | CASSHYDFSGELFF
. | TRBJ1-3 | TRBV4-1 | . | TGCGCCAGCAGCCAAGGCGCCAGGCTCTCTGGAAACACCATATATTTT | CASSQGARLSGNTIYF
. | TRBJ1-3 | TRBV11-2 | . | TGTGCCAGCAGCTTAGTTTTCGACACCATATATTTT | CASSLVFDTIYF
. | TRBJ1-1 | TRBV29-1 | . | TGCAGCGTCGCGGCGGCGGCACAGGTGAACACTGAAGCTTTCTTT | CSVAAAAQVNTEAFF
TRBD1 | TRBJ1-1 | TRBV25-1 | . | TGTGCCAGCAGTGATCCCGGGACAGGGGGGACAACTGAAGCTTTCTTT | CASSDPGTGGTTEAFF
. | TRBJ2-5 | TRBV5-1 | . | TGCGCCAGCAGCTTGGGGGCAGCCCAAGAGACCCAGTACTTC | CASSLGAAQETQYF
. | TRBJ2-1 | TRBV7-9 | . | TGTGCCAGCAACCAAGGACAGTACAATGAGCAGTTCTTC | CASNQGQYNEQFF
. | TRBJ2-3 | TRBV7-2 | . | TGTGCCAGCAGCTTAGTCGTAGATACGCAGTATTTT | CASSLVVDTQYF
. | TRBJ2-7 | TRBV7-8 | few | TGTGCCAGCAGCCGTACGACTTCGTTTTACGAGCAGTACTTC | CASSRTTSFYEQYF
. | TRBJ2-3 | TRBV6-1 | . | TGTGCCAGCGAACTTTCAGGTTTGGGAGATAATACGCAGTATTTT | CASELSGLGDNTQYF
. | TRBJ1-1 | TRBV2 | few | TGTGCCAGCAGTGAGGGGCAGGGGTACACTGAAGCTTTCTTT | CASSEGQGYTEAFF
. | TRBJ1-2 | TRBV19 | few | TGTGCCAGTAGTATCCCAACCGACTCAGCTGGCTACACCTTC | CASSIPTDSAGYTF
TRBD1 | TRBJ1-1 | TRBV28 | few | TGTGCCAGCAGTTCCTCCGGGACAGGGTTCACTGAAGCTTTCTTT | CASSSSGTGFTEAFF
. | TRBJ2-7 | TRBV6-1 | . | TGTGCCAGCAGTGTCCAGGTGAGCTCCTACGAGCAGTACTTC | CASSVQVSSYEQYF
. | TRBJ1-2 | TRBV28 | . | TGTGCCAGCAGAGGGCAGGGAGGCTACACCTTC | CASRGQGGYTF
. | TRBJ2-1 | TRBV27 | . | TGTGCCAGCAGTTTAGCTAACTTGGGTTCGGGTAATGAGCAGTTCTTC | CASSLANLGSGNEQFF
TRBD1 | TRBJ2-7 | TRBV27 | . | TGTGCCAGCAGTAAAGACAGGGGGACATGGGAGCAGTACTTC | CASSKDRGTWEQYF
TRBD2 | TRBJ2-1 | TRBV9 | few | TGTGCCAGCAGCGGACTAGCGGGATACAATGAGCAGTTCTTC | CASSGLAGYNEQFF
. | TRBJ1-5 | TRBV6-6 | . | TGTGCCAGCAGTTACCCGCAGGTTAATCAGCCCCAGCATTTT | CASSYPQVNQPQHF
. | TRBJ2-3 | TRBV5-6 | . | TGTGCCAGCAGCTTGGGCGGAGCAGTTTGGTACGGCACAGATACGCAGTATTTT | CASSLGGAVWYGTDTQYF
. | TRBJ2-6 | TRBV9 | . | TGTGCCAGCAGCGTAGGGCCTGGGGCCAACGTCCTGACTTTC | CASSVGPGANVLTF
TRBD2 | TRBJ2-3 | TRBV5-1 | . | TGCGCCAGCAGCCCATCAAGCGGGAGGGGCTCAGATACGCAGTATTTT | CASSPSSGRGSDTQYF
. | TRBJ1-1 | TRBV19 | few | TGTGCCAGTAGTATAGTTGGTCGGAGGACTGAAGCTTTCTTT | CASSIVGRRTEAFF
TRBD1 | TRBJ1-3 | TRBV25-1 | . | TGTGCCAGCAGTGAATACGGGACAGGGAGTGGAAACACCATATATTTT | CASSEYGTGSGNTIYF
. | TRBJ1-5 | TRBV6-1 | . | TGTGCCAGCAGTGAGCTTACAGTTAGCAATCAGCCCCAGCATTTT | CASSELTVSNQPQHF
. | TRBJ2-7 | TRBV5-1 | . | TGCGCCAGCAGACCGCGGTCTAGCACCTCCTACGAGCAGTACTTC | CASRPRSSTSYEQYF
TRBD2 | TRBJ2-2 | TRBV4-1 | . | TGCGCCAGCAGCCACCTGACTAGCGGGAGTTCCGGGGAGCTGTTTTTT | CASSHLTSGSSGELFF
TRBD1 | TRBJ2-7 | TRBV23-1 | once | TGCGCCAGCTACCGAAGGGACAGAACCTACGAGCAGTACTTC | CASYRRDRTYEQYF
TRBD2 | TRBJ2-2 | TRBV7-8 | . | TGTGCCAGCAGCCCGCATAGCGGGAGCGAGGACGGGGAGCTGTTTTTT | CASSPHSGSEDGELFF
TRBD2 | TRBJ2-7 | TRBV6-5 | . | TGTGCCAGCAGTTACTCTTTGGGACTAGGTTACGAGCAGTACTTC | CASSYSLGLGYEQYF
. | TRBJ1-2 | TRBV21-1 | . | TGTGCCAGCAGCAAAATTGGGGCAGGTACGGCTAACTATGGCTACACCTTC | CASSKIGAGTANYGYTF
TRBD1 | TRBJ1-2 | TRBV28 | once | TGTGCCAGCAGTTTAGGGATGGGACAGAGCTATGGCTACACCTTC | CASSLGMGQSYGYTF
TRBD2 | TRBJ2-1 | TRBV28 | . | TGTGCCAGCAGCCAGACTAGCGGGAGCGGGTCTACAATTAATGAGCAGTTCTTC | CASSQTSGSGSTINEQFF
TRBD2 | TRBJ2-1 | TRBV29-1 | . | TGCAGCGTTGAAGCGTCCGGACTAGCGCGCTACAATGAGCAGTTCTTC | CSVEASGLARYNEQFF
TRBD1 | TRBJ1-4 | TRBV7-9 | . | TGTGCCAGCAGCGGCCAGGGGGGACCGGGTGAAAAACTGTTTTTT | CASSGQGGPGEKLFF
. | TRBJ2-7 | TRBV2 | . | TGTGCCAGCAGTCCGGACAGCCAAAGCTCCTACGAGCAGTACTTC | CASSPDSQSSYEQYF
TRBD1 | TRBJ1-5 | TRBV15 | . | TGTGCCACCAGGACAGGGTATAGCAATCAGCCCCAGCATTTT | CATRTGYSNQPQHF
TRBD1 | TRBJ1-5 | TRBV5-8 | . | TGTGCCAGCAGCTTTAGTATGGGACAGAATCAGCCCCAGCATTTT | CASSFSMGQNQPQHF
. | TRBJ2-1 | TRBV6-6 | . | TGTGCCAGCAGCCCCGGGACAACCTACAATGAGCAGTTCTTC | CASSPGTTYNEQFF
. | TRBJ1-1 | TRBV2 | . | TGTGCCAGCAGTGAATTCGGGGAATGGGGTGAAGCTTTCTTT | CASSEFGEWGEAFF
. | TRBJ2-1 | TRBV5-1 | . | TGCGCCAGCAGCTTGGAAGCCCAACTAGAGAGCGCTTTGAATGAGCAGTTCTTC | CASSLEAQLESALNEQFF
. | TRBJ2-2 | TRBV7-9 | few | TGTGCCAGCAGCTATCAGCGTACGAACACCGGGGAGCTGTTTTTT | CASSYQRTNTGELFF
TRBD1 | TRBJ1-4 | TRBV27 | once | TGTGCCAGCAGTTTAAAGACAGGGGGGTATGAAAAACTGTTTTTT | CASSLKTGGYEKLFF
. | TRBJ2-7 | TRBV28 | . | TGTGCCAGCAGTTTACGGGGGTCTGAGGGAACCTACGAGCAGTACTTC | CASSLRGSEGTYEQYF
TRBD2 | TRBJ2-1 | TRBV25-1 | . | TGTGCCAGCAGTGGGCTAGCGGAGGGCCACCACAATGAGCAGTTCTTC | CASSGLAEGHHNEQFF
. | TRBJ1-1 | TRBV6-1 | . | TGTGCCAGCTGTGAGATGGCATTGAACACTGAAGCTTTCTTT | CASCEMALNTEAFF